The 11 T cell receptor beta chains reported below all come from one sample, sequenced in a study of blood T cell repertoires in COVID-19 (TCRdb year 2020). The method was the immunoSEQ multiplex PCR assay. TCRdb retrieved this table from immuneACCESS and kept in-frame rearrangements only. Not all clones are present; in checked studies, unresolved V genes account for under half, and no reason is known for the remainder. Present in this sample are some 220,000 clones, about 78% of which were seen just once. The ten largest clonotypes hold 7.2% of the sample. The sequencing sample was made of peripheral blood. These receptors were collected from a woman in her sixties or seventies with acute or convalescent COVID-19.

This chain joins TRBV10-3 and TRBJ1-2; 10 bases are shared with TRBD1. Germline-derived CDR1 and CDR2 are ENHRY and SYGVKD. The CDR3 length is 16 residues. Trimming cost V 3 bases and J 1 base; bases outside gene matches: 5. This CDR3 is CAISDWTGGVNYGYTF. The CDR3 coding sequence is TGTGCCATCAGTGACTGGACAGGGGGAGTTAACTATGGCTACACCTTC.

The chain is built from TRBV4-3 and TRBJ1-4; 7 bases map to TRBD1. Trimming cost V 4 bases and J 5 bases; bases outside gene matches: 16. This CDR3 has 18 residues. Germline CDR1 LGHNA, CDR2 YSLEER. The CDR3 sequence is CASSPTGGGSGPNEKLFF. Here the CDR3 DNA reads TGCGCCAGCAGCCCGACTGGAGGGGGCTCCGGACCGAATGAAAAACTGTTTTTT.

The chain has TRBV29-1 and TRBJ2-7; D is unresolved. This CDR3 contains 12 residues. The V gene lost 4 bases and the J gene lost 1 base, with 8 bases spanning the gap. Germline CDR1 SQVTM, CDR2 ANQGSEA. The DNA of the CDR3 is TGCAGCGTTGTCACACATTCCTACGAGCAGTACTTC. As protein: CSVVTHSYEQYF.

J is TRBJ1-2 and V is TRBV6-5; D unresolved. Germline-derived CDR1 and CDR2 are MNHEY and SVGAGI. V was pared by 5 bases and J by 2 bases, with 12 bases between. The CDR3 is 14 amino acids. CDR3 sequence (DNA): TGTGCCAGCAGTCCCCGGACGGGGAACTATGGCTACACCTTC. As protein: CASSPRTGNYGYTF.

The rearrangement links TRBV9 to TRBJ2-5, with TRBD2 identical over 8 bases. The CDR3 extends over 17 amino acids. Trimming removed 0 bases from V and 4 bases from J; junction bases left unmatched: 11. Germline-derived CDR1 and CDR2 are SGDLS and YYNGEE. The CDR3 sequence: CASSVGSGGGGSETQYF. CDR3 nucleotide sequence: TGTGCCAGCAGCGTAGGGTCGGGTGGCGGGGGGTCAGAGACCCAGTACTTC.

This chain connects TRBV3-1 (or the pseudogene TRBV3-2) to TRBJ2-3, with TRBD2 matching 9 bases. J gave up 5 bases and V 6 bases, and 12 bases lay outside the gene matches. Per germline, CDR1 LGHDT and CDR2 YNNKEL (reference sequence). This CDR3 region has 16 residues. This CDR3 reads CASSFLAGEQGDTQYF. CDR3 bases: TGTGCCAGCAGTTTCTTAGCGGGGGAGCAGGGAGATACGCAGTATTTT.

The chain links TRBV29-1 to TRBJ2-2, with 9 nucleotides matching TRBD2. With 4 bases clipped from V and 5 bases from J, the junction kept 2 bases outside the gene matches. The CDR3 has 13 amino acids. Germline V gives CDR1 SQVTM, CDR2 ANQGSEA. The CDR3 DNA reads TGCAGCGTTGGCGGGGGGGGAACCGGGGAGCTGTTTTTT. It is translated as CSVGGGGTGELFF.

V is TRBV18 and J is TRBJ1-2, with TRBD1 matching 7 bases. The CDR3 consists of 14 residues. Germline V gene sequence: CDR1 KGHSH, CDR2 LQKENI. J lost 4 bases, V lost 6 bases, and 8 bases had no gene match. The CDR3 bases are TGTGCCAGCTCCCCCCAGACAGGGTCCTATGGCTACACCTTC. It is translated as CASSPQTGSYGYTF. Supplemented by reference TRBV18 and TRBJ1-2, the full variable domain reads NAGVMQNPRHLVRRRGQEARLRCSPMKGHSHVYWYRQLPEEGLKFMVYLQKENIIDESGMPKERFSAEFPKEGPSILRIQQVVRGDSAAYFCASSPQTGSYGYTFGSGTRLTVV.

This clone showed up just once. This chain links TRBV30 with TRBJ2-2; 9 bases are shared with TRBD2. In germline, CDR1 is GTSNPN, CDR2 SVGIG (reference sequence). After removal of 2 bases from V and 5 bases from J, the junction contained 3 bases not matched to a gene. The length of the CDR3 is 14 residues. The CDR3 here is CAWSKGLATGELFF. CDR3 nucleotide sequence: TGTGCCTGGAGTAAGGGACTAGCTACCGGGGAGCTGTTTTTT.

V usage is TRBV5-1 and J usage is TRBJ2-1; D remains ambiguous. Germline V gives CDR1 SGHRS, CDR2 YFSETQ. The CDR3 is 16 amino acids. V dropped 2 bases and J dropped 0 bases, with 12 bases sitting between them. This CDR3 reads CASSLPPLSSYNEQFF. The CDR3 DNA follows: TGCGCCAGCAGCTTACCCCCGCTATCCTCCTACAATGAGCAGTTCTTC.

The CDR3 bases are TGTGCCAGCTCACCAGATACTGTGTACGAGCAGTACTTC. It codes for CASSPDTVYEQYF. V gene TRBV18 combines with J gene TRBJ2-7; no clear D. Germline values: CDR1 KGHSH, CDR2 LQKENI. V was clipped by 2 bases and J by 4 bases, with 9 bases between them. The CDR3 sequence is 13 residues long.